This T cell receptor beta chain appears in the sequencing data of a study of blood T cell repertoires in COVID-19. The CDR3 runs to 15 residues. Trimming cost V 1 base and J 3 bases; bases outside gene matches: 2. CDR1 is KGHSH, CDR2 LQKENI, per germline. Profiling relied on immunoSEQ multiplex PCR, and the TCRdb table lists in-frame clones only, not all of them. The sample has approximately 130,000 clones, 70% to 80% seen once. This sequence joins TRBV18 and TRBJ2-2; 7 bases agree with TRBD1. The material sequenced was peripheral blood. The sequence derives from a human donor in a cohort sampled during active COVID-19. In DNA form, the CDR3 reads TGTGCCAGCTCACCACGGGACAGTTACACCGGGGAGCTGTTTTTT. It codes for CASSPRDSYTGELFF.